The rows below give T cell receptor beta chains drawn from one sample of a study of glioma-infiltrating T cells after dendritic cell vaccination. Measured with immunoSEQ multiplex PCR; TCRdb has only the in-frame clones, and not every one. The table includes about 24,000 clones, 89% detected once. Sample: blood, taken after dendritic cell vaccination. These receptors were collected from a human donor with glioblastoma. CDR3s include the opening cysteine and the closing phenylalanine or tryptophan. Each record gives: CDR3 protein, CDR3 DNA, V gene, clone size, J gene, D gene. The D gene is left open where the match is weak. The listing skips clone size in some rows; elsewhere it reads once, few, many or a size class.

CDR3: CASSTPDQANTGELFF
DNA: TGTGCCAGCAGTACGCCTGATCAGGCGAACACCGGGGAGCTGTTTTTT
V: TRBV27
size: once
J: TRBJ2-2
D: .

CDR3: CASSLGQGFTYGYTF
DNA: TGTGCCAGCAGCTTGGGACAGGGGTTCACCTATGGCTACACCTTC
V: TRBV7-2
size: .
J: TRBJ1-2
D: TRBD1

CDR3: CASSPPRLAGLYEQYF
DNA: TGTGCCAGCAGTCCCCCCAGGCTAGCGGGGCTGTACGAGCAGTACTTC
V: TRBV6-4
size: .
J: TRBJ2-7
D: TRBD2

CDR3: CASSLGQGHTGELFF
DNA: TGCGCCAGCAGCTTGGGACAGGGTCACACCGGGGAGCTGTTTTTT
V: TRBV5-1
size: .
J: TRBJ2-2
D: TRBD1

CDR3: CASSRQGASGNTIYF
DNA: TGTGCCAGCAGTCGCCAGGGGGCGTCTGGAAACACCATATATTTT
V: TRBV6-5
size: .
J: TRBJ1-3
D: TRBD1

CDR3: CASRKEKQGPSEQFF
DNA: TGTGCCAGCAGAAAGGAGAAGCAGGGGCCCTCTGAGCAGTTCTTC
V: TRBV2
size: .
J: TRBJ2-1
D: .

CDR3: CASSLDQGRGGETQYF
DNA: TGTGCCAGCAGCTTAGATCAGGGGCGCGGCGGGGAGACCCAGTACTTC
V: TRBV7-9
size: few
J: TRBJ2-5
D: .

CDR3: CASSEERAGKAFF
DNA: TGTGCCAGCAGTGAAGAACGGGCAGGGAAAGCTTTCTTT
V: TRBV2
size: .
J: TRBJ1-1
D: .

CDR3: CASSYRQRGVTGELFF
DNA: TGCGCCAGCAGCTATAGGCAGCGGGGGGTCACCGGGGAGCTGTTTTTT
V: TRBV5-1
size: .
J: TRBJ2-2
D: TRBD2

CDR3: CASSLSVSYNEQFF
DNA: TGTGCCAGCAGCTTGTCGGTCTCCTACAATGAGCAGTTCTTC
V: TRBV7-9
size: .
J: TRBJ2-1
D: .

CDR3: CASSPGLAGEQETQYF
DNA: TGTGCCAGCAGCCCGGGACTAGCGGGGGAACAAGAGACCCAGTACTTC
V: TRBV2
size: .
J: TRBJ2-5
D: TRBD2

CDR3: CAISGTGGQETQYF
DNA: TGTGCCATCAGCGGGACAGGGGGTCAAGAGACCCAGTACTTC
V: TRBV10-3
size: .
J: TRBJ2-5
D: TRBD1

CDR3: CASKTSAGPRGEQYF
DNA: TGCGCCAGCAAAACGTCGGCAGGACCACGAGGGGAGCAGTACTTC
V: TRBV5-1
size: .
J: TRBJ2-7
D: .

CDR3: CASSLNANRPTPNYGYTF
DNA: TGTGCCAGCAGCTTAAACGCCAACAGGCCAACCCCTAACTATGGCTACACCTTC
V: TRBV7-8
size: .
J: TRBJ1-2
D: .

CDR3: CASSDRASGNTIYF
DNA: TGTGCCAGTAGTGACAGGGCCTCTGGAAACACCATATATTTT
V: TRBV19
size: once
J: TRBJ1-3
D: TRBD1

CDR3: CASSQDPGQGAVSGNTIYF
DNA: TGCGCCAGCAGCCAAGATCCCGGACAGGGGGCAGTCTCTGGAAACACCATATATTTT
V: TRBV4-1
size: .
J: TRBJ1-3
D: TRBD1

CDR3: CASSYSSFNYGYTF
DNA: TGTGCCAGCAGTTACTCGTCCTTTAACTATGGCTACACCTTC
V: TRBV6-5
size: .
J: TRBJ1-2
D: .

CDR3: CASSYSGAFHEQFF
DNA: TGTGCCAGCAGTTATAGCGGGGCATTCCATGAGCAGTTCTTC
V: TRBV27
size: .
J: TRBJ2-1
D: TRBD2

CDR3: CASSFNRDKTYEQYF
DNA: TGTGCCAGCAGCTTCAATCGGGACAAAACCTACGAGCAGTACTTC
V: TRBV11-2
size: .
J: TRBJ2-7
D: .

CDR3: CASSGTGNQPQHF
DNA: TGTGCCAGTTCGGGGACAGGGAATCAGCCCCAGCATTTT
V: TRBV6-6
size: .
J: TRBJ1-5
D: TRBD1

CDR3: CASSPRDRVTGNQPQHF
DNA: TGCGCCAGCAGCCCTCGGGACAGGGTTACGGGCAATCAGCCCCAGCATTTT
V: TRBV5-1
size: .
J: TRBJ1-5
D: TRBD1

CDR3: CASSLGGPLEQFF
DNA: TGTGCCAGCAGCTTAGGAGGCCCCCTTGAGCAGTTCTTC
V: TRBV11-2
size: .
J: TRBJ2-1
D: .

CDR3: CASSLTGSAGTGELFF
DNA: TGTGCCAGCTCACTGACAGGGAGCGCGGGGACCGGGGAGCTGTTTTTT
V: TRBV18
size: .
J: TRBJ2-2
D: .

CDR3: CASSLEPAGEIQETQYF
DNA: TGCGCCAGCAGCTTGGAACCAGCGGGGGAGATACAAGAGACCCAGTACTTC
V: TRBV5-1
size: .
J: TRBJ2-5
D: TRBD2

CDR3: CASERGVTNEQFF
DNA: TGTGCCAGCGAGCGGGGGGTTACGAATGAGCAGTTCTTC
V: TRBV6-1
size: once
J: TRBJ2-1
D: TRBD2

CDR3: CASSDMSSYNEQFF
DNA: TGTGCCAGCAGTGATATGAGCTCCTACAATGAGCAGTTCTTC
V: TRBV2
size: .
J: TRBJ2-1
D: .

CDR3: CASSSGTDTQYF
DNA: TGTGCCAGCAGCTCCGGCACAGATACGCAGTATTTT
V: TRBV11-2
size: .
J: TRBJ2-3
D: .

CDR3: CASRRTGSIGTDTQYF
DNA: TGCGCCAGCAGACGTACAGGGTCAATCGGCACAGATACGCAGTATTTT
V: TRBV5-1
size: .
J: TRBJ2-3
D: .

CDR3: CASSHGQGAFGELFF
DNA: TGTGCCAGCAGCCACGGACAGGGGGCGTTCGGGGAGCTGTTTTTT
V: TRBV25-1
size: once
J: TRBJ2-2
D: TRBD1

CDR3: CASSSSGTDYNEQFF
DNA: TGCGCCAGCAGCTCCTCCGGGACAGATTACAATGAGCAGTTCTTC
V: TRBV5-1
size: .
J: TRBJ2-1
D: TRBD1

CDR3: CASLKGAIGTDTQYF
DNA: TGTGCTAGCTTGAAGGGGGCAATTGGCACAGATACGCAGTATTTT
V: TRBV12-5
size: .
J: TRBJ2-3
D: TRBD1

CDR3: CSVEGEGNSGNTIYF
DNA: TGCAGCGTTGAAGGGGAGGGTAATAGTGGAAACACCATATATTTT
V: TRBV29-1
size: .
J: TRBJ1-3
D: .

CDR3: CASSGGTSYEQYF
DNA: TGTGCCAGCAGTGGAGGGACTAGTTACGAGCAGTACTTC
V: TRBV2
size: .
J: TRBJ2-7
D: TRBD2

CDR3: CASSADRARSINNSPLHF
DNA: TGTGCCAGTAGTGCGGACAGGGCAAGGTCTATCAATAATTCACCCCTCCACTTT
V: TRBV19
size: once
J: TRBJ1-6
D: TRBD1

CDR3: CATLAGGGEQFF
DNA: TGTGCCACCCTAGCGGGGGGTGGGGAGCAGTTCTTC
V: TRBV6-6
size: .
J: TRBJ2-1
D: TRBD2

CDR3: CSAARGYEQYF
DNA: TGCAGCGCAGCCCGAGGTTACGAGCAGTACTTC
V: TRBV29-1
size: .
J: TRBJ2-7
D: .

CDR3: CASSLTGTVRNTIYF
DNA: TGTGCCAGCAGCCTTACCGGGACAGTGAGAAACACCATATATTTT
V: TRBV5-4
size: once
J: TRBJ1-3
D: TRBD1

CDR3: CASGGQGPNTGELFF
DNA: TGTGCCAGCGGGGGACAGGGACCGAACACCGGGGAGCTGTTTTTT
V: TRBV27
size: .
J: TRBJ2-2
D: TRBD1

CDR3: CSVKGGAGGGELFF
DNA: TGCAGCGTCAAGGGCGGGGCAGGTGGTGGGGAGCTGTTTTTT
V: TRBV29-1
size: .
J: TRBJ2-2
D: .

CDR3: CSASRANEQFF
DNA: TGCAGTGCTAGCCGAGCGAACGAGCAGTTCTTC
V: TRBV20-1
size: .
J: TRBJ2-1
D: .

CDR3: CASGLVLAGATDTQYF
DNA: TGTGCTAGTGGTTTGGTACTGGCGGGCGCCACAGATACGCAGTATTTT
V: TRBV12-5
size: .
J: TRBJ2-3
D: .

CDR3: CASSARASPDNEQFF
DNA: TGTGCCAGCAGCGCGCGGGCTAGCCCAGACAATGAGCAGTTCTTC
V: TRBV5-5
size: .
J: TRBJ2-1
D: .

CDR3: CASSLRGTYEQYF
DNA: TGTGCCAGCAGCCTCAGGGGAACCTACGAGCAGTACTTC
V: TRBV7-2
size: .
J: TRBJ2-7
D: .

CDR3: CASSLDGQGSNQPQHF
DNA: TGCGCCAGCAGCTTGGATGGCCAGGGGAGCAATCAGCCCCAGCATTTT
V: TRBV5-1
size: .
J: TRBJ1-5
D: .

CDR3: CASSLLAGLPRDNEQFF
DNA: TGTGCCAGCAGCCTTCTAGCGGGACTGCCTCGTGACAATGAGCAGTTCTTC
V: TRBV4-2
size: .
J: TRBJ2-1
D: TRBD2

CDR3: CASSPRGGGGNTDTQYF
DNA: TGTGCCAGCAGCCCGCGGGGAGGTGGCGGAAACACAGATACGCAGTATTTT
V: TRBV7-9
size: .
J: TRBJ2-3
D: .

CDR3: CASSLSRGRGLGGNTIYF
DNA: TGCGCCAGCAGCTTGTCGCGGGGAAGGGGTCTTGGTGGAAACACCATATATTTT
V: TRBV5-1
size: .
J: TRBJ1-3
D: .

CDR3: CASSLGAGPREETQYF
DNA: TGTGCCAGCAGCTTGGGGGCAGGGCCTCGGGAAGAGACCCAGTACTTC
V: TRBV5-6
size: few
J: TRBJ2-5
D: .

CDR3: CASTPRTSGGYEQFF
DNA: TGCGCCAGTACACCTAGGACTAGCGGGGGGTATGAGCAGTTCTTC
V: TRBV5-1
size: .
J: TRBJ2-1
D: TRBD2

CDR3: CASSSTNPPGIGPHNEQFF
DNA: TGTGCCAGCAGTTCGACAAACCCGCCGGGGATCGGACCCCACAATGAGCAGTTCTTC
V: TRBV27
size: .
J: TRBJ2-1
D: .

CDR3: CAISPSGRVTGELFF
DNA: TGTGCCATCAGCCCCAGCGGTCGGGTGACCGGGGAGCTGTTTTTT
V: TRBV10-3
size: .
J: TRBJ2-2
D: .

CDR3: CASGGGPSYEQYF
DNA: TGTGCCAGCGGAGGGGGCCCCTCCTACGAGCAGTACTTC
V: TRBV2
size: .
J: TRBJ2-7
D: .

CDR3: CASSQGAQGRSYNSPLHF
DNA: TGTGCCAGCAGCCAAGGAGCACAGGGGCGCTCCTATAATTCACCCCTCCACTTT
V: TRBV4-2
size: .
J: TRBJ1-6
D: TRBD1